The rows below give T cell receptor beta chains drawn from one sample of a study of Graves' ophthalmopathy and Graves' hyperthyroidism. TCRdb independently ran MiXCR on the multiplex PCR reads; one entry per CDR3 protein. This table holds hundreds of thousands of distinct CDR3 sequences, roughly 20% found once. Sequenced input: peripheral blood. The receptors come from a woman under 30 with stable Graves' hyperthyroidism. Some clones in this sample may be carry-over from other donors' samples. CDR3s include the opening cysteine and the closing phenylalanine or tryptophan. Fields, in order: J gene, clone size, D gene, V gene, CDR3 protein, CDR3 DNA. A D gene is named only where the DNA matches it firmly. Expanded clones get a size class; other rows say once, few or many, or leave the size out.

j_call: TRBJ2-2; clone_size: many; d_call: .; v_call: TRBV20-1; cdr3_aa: CSALGGEGAGELFF; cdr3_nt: TGCAGTGCTCTGGGGGGAGAAGGGGCCGGGGAGCTGTTTTTT
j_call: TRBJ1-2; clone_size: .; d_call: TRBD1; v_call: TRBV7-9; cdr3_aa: CASSSSTGVDGYTF; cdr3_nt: TGTGCCAGCAGCTCTTCGACAGGGGTCGATGGCTACACCTTC
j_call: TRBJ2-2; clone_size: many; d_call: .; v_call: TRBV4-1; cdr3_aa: CASSQSPGKRTGELFF; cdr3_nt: TGCGCCAGCAGCCAGTCCCCGGGGAAGAGAACCGGGGAGCTGTTTTTT
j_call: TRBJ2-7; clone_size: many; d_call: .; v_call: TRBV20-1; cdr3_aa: CSAPRQPASEEQYF; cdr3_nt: TGCAGTGCCCCCCGGCAGCCAGCGAGTGAAGAGCAGTACTTC
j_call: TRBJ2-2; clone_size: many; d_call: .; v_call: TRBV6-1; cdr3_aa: CASSEGWGELFF; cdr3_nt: TGTGCCAGCAGTGAAGGTTGGGGGGAGCTGTTTTTT
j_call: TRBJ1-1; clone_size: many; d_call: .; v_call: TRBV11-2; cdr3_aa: CASSLGAEDFF; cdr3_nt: TGTGCCAGCAGCTTGGGGGCTGAGGATTTCTTT
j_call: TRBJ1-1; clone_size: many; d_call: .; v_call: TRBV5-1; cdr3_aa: CASSLGSGTEAFF; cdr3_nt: TGTGCCAGCAGCTTAGGGAGCGGGACTGAAGCTTTCTTT
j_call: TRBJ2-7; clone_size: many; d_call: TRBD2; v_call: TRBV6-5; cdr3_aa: CASSYSVGAGGRYEQYF; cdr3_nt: TGTGCCAGCAGTTACTCGGTGGGCGCGGGAGGACGCTACGAGCAGTACTTC
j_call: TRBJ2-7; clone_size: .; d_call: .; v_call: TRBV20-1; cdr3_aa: CSAMGVGEQYF; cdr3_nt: TGCAGTGCTATGGGGGTTGGCGAGCAGTACTTC
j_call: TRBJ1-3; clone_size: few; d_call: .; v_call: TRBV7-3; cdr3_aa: CASSSESGNTIYF; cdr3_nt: TGTGCCAGCAGCTCGGAATCCGGAAACACCATATATTTT
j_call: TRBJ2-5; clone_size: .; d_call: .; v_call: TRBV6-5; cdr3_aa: CASSSSGLAETQYF; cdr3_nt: TGTGCCAGCAGTTCGTCGGGGCTGGCGGAGACCCAGTACTTC
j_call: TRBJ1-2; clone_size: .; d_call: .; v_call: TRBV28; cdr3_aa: CASTPGAFLYGYTF; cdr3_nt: TGTGCCAGCACCCCAGGGGCGTTCCTCTATGGCTACACCTTC
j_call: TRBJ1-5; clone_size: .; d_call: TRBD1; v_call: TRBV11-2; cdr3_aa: CASSPTGFRSNQPQHF; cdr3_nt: TGTGCCAGCAGCCCGACAGGGTTTAGGAGCAATCAGCCCCAGCATTTT
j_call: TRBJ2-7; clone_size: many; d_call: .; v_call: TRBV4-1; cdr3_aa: CASSRTGQPYEQYF; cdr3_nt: TGCGCCAGCAGCCGCACCGGACAGCCCTACGAGCAGTACTTC
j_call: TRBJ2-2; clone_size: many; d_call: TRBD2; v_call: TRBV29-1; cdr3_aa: CSVGTSSGELFF; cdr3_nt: TGCAGCGTTGGGACTAGTTCCGGGGAGCTGTTTTTT
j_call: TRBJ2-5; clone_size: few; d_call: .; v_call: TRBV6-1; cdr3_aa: CASSERPTWYQETQYF; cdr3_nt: TGTGCCAGCAGTGAAAGGCCTACATGGTACCAAGAGACCCAGTACTTC
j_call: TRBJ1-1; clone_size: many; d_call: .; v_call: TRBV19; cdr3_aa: CASSVMSNTEAFF; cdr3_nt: TGTGCCAGTAGCGTAATGAGCAACACTGAAGCTTTCTTT
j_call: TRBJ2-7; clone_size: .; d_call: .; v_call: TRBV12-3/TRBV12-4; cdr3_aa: CASSQEWPRGGSYEQYF; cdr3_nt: TGTGCCAGCAGCCAAGAATGGCCCCGGGGAGGCTCCTACGAGCAGTACTTC